These T cell receptor beta chains were read from a single sample in a study of beta chain features in type 1 diabetes. TCRdb keeps only in-frame clones here, not all; method: immunoSEQ multiplex PCR. The table shows about 110,000 clones, with around 40% occurring only once. The sample comprised stem cell memory CD4+ T cells from blood. The receptors were gathered from a young woman in good health. Both conserved end residues are part of each CDR3. A D gene is named only where the DNA matches it firmly. Clone size is given for some rows only: seen once, a few or many times, or a class if the clone is expanded.

j_call,v_call,d_call,cdr3_length,clone_size,cdr3_aa,cdr3_nt
TRBJ2-5,TRBV6-1,.,13,few,CASNVLRAETQYF,TGTGCCAGCAATGTTCTCAGGGCAGAGACCCAGTACTTC
TRBJ2-1,TRBV29-1,TRBD1,13,.,CSALRTGRREQFF,TGCAGCGCCCTCCGGACAGGGCGTCGGGAGCAGTTCTTC
TRBJ2-3,TRBV28,.,15,few,CASNIPGLSTDTQYF,TGTGCCAGCAACATCCCGGGACTCAGCACAGATACGCAGTATTTT
TRBJ1-2,TRBV28,.,11,.,CASRLDRGYTF,TGTGCCAGCAGACTGGACAGAGGCTACACCTTC
TRBJ2-3,TRBV5-4,TRBD2,18,few,CASSLGLAGARSTDTQYF,TGTGCCAGCAGCTTGGGGCTAGCGGGAGCACGGAGCACAGATACGCAGTATTTT
TRBJ2-1,TRBV30,.,14,.,CAWTPEDSYNEQFF,TGTGCCTGGACCCCGGAGGACTCCTACAATGAGCAGTTCTTC
TRBJ2-1,TRBV7-2,TRBD1,16,few,CASSLAVFGTGRTEFF,TGTGCCAGCAGCCTAGCTGTGTTCGGGACAGGTCGAACGGAGTTCTTC
TRBJ2-1,TRBV11-2,TRBD2,15,.,CASSRGTSRSNEQFF,TGTGCCAGCAGCCGGGGGACTAGCAGAAGCAATGAGCAGTTCTTC
TRBJ2-5,TRBV19,TRBD2,16,.,CASSLRTSGSIETQYF,TGTGCCAGTAGTCTCCGGACTAGCGGGAGTATAGAGACCCAGTACTTC
TRBJ2-3,TRBV2,.,16,.,CASSEALRGNTDTQYF,TGTGCCAGCAGTGAAGCGCTTCGGGGTAACACAGATACGCAGTATTTT
TRBJ2-1,TRBV6-5,TRBD2,14,.,CAIGTSGSYNEQFF,TGTGCCATAGGGACTAGCGGGAGTTATAATGAGCAGTTCTTC
TRBJ2-3,TRBV5-1,TRBD2,16,once,CASSPQTSGATDTQYF,TGCGCCAGCAGCCCCCAGACTAGCGGAGCAACAGATACGCAGTATTTT